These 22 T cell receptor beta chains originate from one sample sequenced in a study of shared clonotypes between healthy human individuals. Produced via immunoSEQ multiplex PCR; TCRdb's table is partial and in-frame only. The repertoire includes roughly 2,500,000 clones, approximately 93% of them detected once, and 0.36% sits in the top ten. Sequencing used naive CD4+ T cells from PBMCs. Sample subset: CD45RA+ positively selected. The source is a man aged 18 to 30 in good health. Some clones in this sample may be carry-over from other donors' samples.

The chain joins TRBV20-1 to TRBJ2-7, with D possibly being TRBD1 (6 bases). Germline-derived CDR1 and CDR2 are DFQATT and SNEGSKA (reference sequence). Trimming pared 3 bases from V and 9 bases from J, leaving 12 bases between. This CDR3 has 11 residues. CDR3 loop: CSARGQNGQYF. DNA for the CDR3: TGCAGTGCTAGGGGACAAAACGGGCAGTACTTC.

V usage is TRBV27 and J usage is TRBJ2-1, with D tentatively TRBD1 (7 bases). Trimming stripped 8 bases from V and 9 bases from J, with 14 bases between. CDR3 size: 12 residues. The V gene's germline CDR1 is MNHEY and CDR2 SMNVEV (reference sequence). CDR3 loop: CASWGQGGEQFF. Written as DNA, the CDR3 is TGTGCCAGCTGGGGGCAGGGGGGTGAGCAGTTCTTC.

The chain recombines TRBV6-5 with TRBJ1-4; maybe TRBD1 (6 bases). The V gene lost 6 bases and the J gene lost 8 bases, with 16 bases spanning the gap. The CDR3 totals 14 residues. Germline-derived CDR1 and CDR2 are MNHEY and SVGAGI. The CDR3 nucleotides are TGTGCCAGCAGCCAGGGGCGAGTGAGAGAAAAACTGTTTTTT. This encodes CASSQGRVREKLFF.

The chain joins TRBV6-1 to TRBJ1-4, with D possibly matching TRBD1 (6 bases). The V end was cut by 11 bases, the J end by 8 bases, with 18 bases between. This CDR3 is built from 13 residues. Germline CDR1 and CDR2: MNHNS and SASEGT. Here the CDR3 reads CAATRHQGEKLFF. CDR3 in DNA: TGTGCCGCCACGCGGCATCAGGGGGAAAAACTGTTTTTT.

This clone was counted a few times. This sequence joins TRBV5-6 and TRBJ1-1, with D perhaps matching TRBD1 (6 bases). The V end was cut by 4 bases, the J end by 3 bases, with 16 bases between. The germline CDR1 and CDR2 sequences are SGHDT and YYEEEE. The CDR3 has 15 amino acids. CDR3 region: CASSPSTGLHTEAFF. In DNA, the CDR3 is TGTGCCAGCAGCCCGTCCACAGGGTTACACACTGAAGCTTTCTTT.

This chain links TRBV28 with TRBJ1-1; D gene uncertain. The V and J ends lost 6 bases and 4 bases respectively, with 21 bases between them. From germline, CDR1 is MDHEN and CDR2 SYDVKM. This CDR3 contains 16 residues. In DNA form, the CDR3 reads TGTGCCAGCAGCGATACCGAGCGGGCTCGGTCCACTGAAGCTTTCTTT. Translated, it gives CASSDTERARSTEAFF.

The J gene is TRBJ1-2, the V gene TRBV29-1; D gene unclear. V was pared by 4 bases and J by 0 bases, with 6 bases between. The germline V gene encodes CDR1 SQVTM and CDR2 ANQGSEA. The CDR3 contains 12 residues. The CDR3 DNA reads TGCAGCGTTGTCCTTTCTAACTATGGCTACACCTTC. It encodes CSVVLSNYGYTF.

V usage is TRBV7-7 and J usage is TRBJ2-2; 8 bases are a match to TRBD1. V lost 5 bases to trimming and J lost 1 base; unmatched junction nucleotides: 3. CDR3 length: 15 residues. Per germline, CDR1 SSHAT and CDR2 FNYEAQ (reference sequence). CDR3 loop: CASSPGQVNTGELFF. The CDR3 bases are TGTGCCAGCAGCCCGGGACAGGTGAACACCGGGGAGCTGTTTTTT.

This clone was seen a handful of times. The CDR3 DNA follows: TGTGCCAGCAGCTATGCGGGAGTTATGGAGACCCAGTACTTC. It codes for CASSYAGVMETQYF. This rearrangement joins TRBV5-4 to TRBJ2-5, with 7 bases that match TRBD2. The J segment lost 5 bases and the V segment lost 3 bases, leaving 7 bases of the junction unmatched. The CDR3 length is 14 residues. Per the germline V gene, CDR1 is SGHNT and CDR2 is YYREEE (reference sequence).

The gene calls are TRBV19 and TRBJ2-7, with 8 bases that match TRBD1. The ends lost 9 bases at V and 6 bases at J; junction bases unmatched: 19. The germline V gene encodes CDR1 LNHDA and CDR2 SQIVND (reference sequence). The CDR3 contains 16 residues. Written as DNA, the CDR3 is TGTGCCAGCGCAGCCGGGACAGGCGCAGGATTGGCCGAGCAGTACTTC. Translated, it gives CASAAGTGAGLAEQYF.

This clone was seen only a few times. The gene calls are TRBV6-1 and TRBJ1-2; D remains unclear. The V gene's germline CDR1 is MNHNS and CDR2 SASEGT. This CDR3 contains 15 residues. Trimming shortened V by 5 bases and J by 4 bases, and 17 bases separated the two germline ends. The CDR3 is CASSLGGSVSYGYTF. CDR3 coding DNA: TGTGCCAGCAGTTTAGGTGGGTCTGTCTCCTATGGCTACACCTTC.

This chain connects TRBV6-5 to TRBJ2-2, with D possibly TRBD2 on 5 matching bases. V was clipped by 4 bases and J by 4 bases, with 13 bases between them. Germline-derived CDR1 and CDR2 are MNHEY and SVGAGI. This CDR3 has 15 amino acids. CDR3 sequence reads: CASSFERRATGELFF. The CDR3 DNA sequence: TGTGCCAGCAGTTTCGAGCGGCGAGCCACCGGGGAGCTGTTTTTT.

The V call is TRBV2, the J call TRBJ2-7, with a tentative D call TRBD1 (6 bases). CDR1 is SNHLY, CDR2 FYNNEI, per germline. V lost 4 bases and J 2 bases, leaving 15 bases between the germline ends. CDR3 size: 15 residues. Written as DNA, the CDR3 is TGTGCCAGCAGTGCTTTCATGGGGGCTACCTACGAGCAGTACTTC. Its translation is CASSAFMGATYEQYF. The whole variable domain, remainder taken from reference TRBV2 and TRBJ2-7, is EPEVTQTPSHQVTQMGQEVILRCVPISNHLYFYWYRQILGQKVEFLVSFYNNEISEKSEIFDDQFSVERPDGSNFTLKIRSTKLEDSAMYFCASSAFMGATYEQYFGPGTRLTVT.

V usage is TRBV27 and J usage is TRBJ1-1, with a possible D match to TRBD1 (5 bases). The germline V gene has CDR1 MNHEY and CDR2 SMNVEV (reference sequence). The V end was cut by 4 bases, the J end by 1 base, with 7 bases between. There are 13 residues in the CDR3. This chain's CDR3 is CASSYRPNTEAFF. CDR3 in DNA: TGTGCCAGCAGTTACAGGCCGAACACTGAAGCTTTCTTT.

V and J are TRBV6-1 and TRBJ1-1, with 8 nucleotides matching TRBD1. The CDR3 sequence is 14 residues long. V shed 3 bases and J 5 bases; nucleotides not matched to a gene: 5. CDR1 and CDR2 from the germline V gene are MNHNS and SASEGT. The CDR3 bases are TGTGCCAGCAGTGAGGACAGGGTAGAGACTGAAGCTTTCTTT. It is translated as CASSEDRVETEAFF.

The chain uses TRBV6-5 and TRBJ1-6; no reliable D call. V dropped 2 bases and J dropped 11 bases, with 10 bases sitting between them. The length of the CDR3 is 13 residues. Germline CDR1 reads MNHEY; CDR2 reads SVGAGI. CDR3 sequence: CASSYGPGPPLHF. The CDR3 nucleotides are TGTGCCAGCAGTTACGGCCCGGGCCCACCCCTCCACTTT.

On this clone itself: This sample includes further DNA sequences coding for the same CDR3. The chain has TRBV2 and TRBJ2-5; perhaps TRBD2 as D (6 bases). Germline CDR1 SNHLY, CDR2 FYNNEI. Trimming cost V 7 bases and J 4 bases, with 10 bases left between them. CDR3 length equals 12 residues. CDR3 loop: CASTGEGETQYF. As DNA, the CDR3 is TGTGCCAGCACGGGAGAAGGAGAGACCCAGTACTTC.

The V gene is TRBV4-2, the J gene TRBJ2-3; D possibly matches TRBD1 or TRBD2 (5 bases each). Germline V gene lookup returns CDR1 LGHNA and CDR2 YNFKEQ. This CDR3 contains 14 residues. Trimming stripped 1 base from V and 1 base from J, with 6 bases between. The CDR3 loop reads CASSQGDRTDTQYF. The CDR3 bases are TGTGCCAGCAGCCAAGGGGACCGCACAGATACGCAGTATTTT.

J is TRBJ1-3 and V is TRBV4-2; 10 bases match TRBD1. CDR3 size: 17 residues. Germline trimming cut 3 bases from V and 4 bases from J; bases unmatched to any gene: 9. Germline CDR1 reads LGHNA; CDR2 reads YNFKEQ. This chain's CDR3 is CASSHPGQGSGGNTIYF. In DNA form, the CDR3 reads TGTGCCAGCAGCCACCCGGGACAGGGGAGCGGCGGAAACACCATATATTTT.

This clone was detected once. The CDR3 DNA reads TGCGCCAGCAGCGCAGCAGGCAGCGCCTACGAGCAGTACTTC. Its translation: CASSAAGSAYEQYF. This chain links TRBV5-1 with TRBJ2-7, with no clear D. This CDR3 is 14 amino acids long. V gave up 4 bases and J gave up 2 bases, with 13 bases separating them. Per germline, CDR1 SGHRS and CDR2 YFSETQ.

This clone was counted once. The CDR3 is CAWWGQNFEKLFF. CDR3 nucleotides: TGTGCCTGGTGGGGACAGAATTTTGAAAAACTGTTTTTT. This chain joins TRBV30 and TRBJ1-4, with 7 bases identical to TRBD1. The CDR3 has 13 amino acids. The germline V gene has CDR1 GTSNPN and CDR2 SVGIG (reference sequence). V shed 5 bases and J 7 bases; nucleotides not matched to a gene: 7.

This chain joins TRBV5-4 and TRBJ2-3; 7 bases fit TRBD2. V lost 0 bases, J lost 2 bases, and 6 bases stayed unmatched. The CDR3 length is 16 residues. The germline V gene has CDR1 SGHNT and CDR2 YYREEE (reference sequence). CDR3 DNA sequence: TGTGCCAGCAGCTTGGCGACTAGCAGTGACACAGATACGCAGTATTTT. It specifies CASSLATSSDTDTQYF.